This TCR beta chain was obtained from a study of blood T cells in healthy people across ages. Then a second PCR, running roughly 6 to 12 cycles, was carried out with a sample-barcoded 5' primer and a J-beta primer mix. In TCRdb, the 5' RACE reads were re-called with MiXCR into one record per CDR3 protein. The data hold roughly 800,000 distinct CDR3 sequences, with about 53% observed a single time. V was pared by 3 bases and J by 5 bases, with 9 bases of the junction left unmatched. Germline V gene lookup returns CDR1 DFQATT and CDR2 SNEGSKA (reference sequence). This CDR3 is built from 14 residues. The chain recombines TRBV20-1 with TRBJ1-1, with 7 positions matching TRBD1. Sequenced: blood. The origin of this receptor is a man aged 80 or over in good health. The CDR3 DNA reads as TGCAGTGCTAGTAGGGCAGGGGGAAGAACTGAAGCTTTCTTT. This encodes CSASRAGGRTEAFF.